This T cell receptor beta chain was identified during a study of blood T cell repertoires in COVID-19. Study-level background: There were acute and convalescent COVID-19 samples, and they came from the United States, Italy and Spain. Sources were T cells, B-cell-depleted T cells, or PBMCs; the material itself was cDNA or gDNA.

As handled by the study authors: Amplified reference gene primers provided the basis for estimating nucleated cell counts. Sequenced by immunoSEQ multiplex PCR; TCRdb stores in-frame clones only, minus some. That table is the source of V, J and clone size, and D and trimming were worked out from the DNA. Of roughly 87,000 clones in the sample, more than 75% were seen once. The CDR3 totals 13 residues. The V and J ends lost 4 bases and 6 bases respectively, with 12 bases between them. CDR1 and CDR2 from the germline V gene are SNHLY and FYNNEI. The TCR comes from a man aged 45-60 years with active COVID-19. Sequenced material: peripheral blood. This chain connects TRBV2 to TRBJ1-1; no clear D. The CDR3 DNA reads as TGTGCCAGCAGTGGGTCCACTCCTTCTGAAGCTTTCTTT. Its protein is CASSGSTPSEAFF.